The present entry profiles one T cell receptor beta chain with its context. As processed by the authors: Amplified reference gene primers provided the basis for estimating nucleated cell counts. Some clones are missing from TCRdb's copy, which holds only in-frame ones; the method was immunoSEQ multiplex PCR. V and J calls and clone size are copied from that table; D and trimming were computed from the DNA. Among 150,000 or so clones listed, around 90% were seen once. Participant age was about 18 to 95 years, and participants resided in fewer than 30 US areas. The CDR3 covers 13 residues. These data belong to a study of blood T cell repertoires in COVID-19.

The receptor was derived from a woman between 40 and 55 years old who had been exposed to COVID-19. The sequencing input was PBMCs or T cells enriched from blood (not recorded which). The chain uses TRBV12-2 and TRBJ2-1; TRBD2 reflects the table's D call only, with no check against the DNA. TRBV12-2 is a known pseudogene. CDR3 nucleotides: TGTGCAAGTCGCTTAGACTACTACAATGAGCAGTTCTTC. Amino acid sequence: CASRLDYYNEQFF.